This T cell receptor beta chain was captured by sequencing in a study of PD-1 blockade in classical Hodgkin lymphoma. Time point noted: cycle 4 day 1 (C4D1), after around six weeks of nivolumab. All patients relapsed after autologous stem cell transplantation, and brentuximab vedotin exposure varied. This table comes from immunoSEQ multiplex PCR, and its TCRdb copy is limited to in-frame clones, with some not included. Found here are more than 75,000 clones, 85% to 95% of them singletons; the top ten hold roughly 2%. Trimming shortened V by 1 base and J by 1 base, and 11 bases separated the two germline ends. CDR3 length: 15 amino acids. Germline V gives CDR1 SGHNT, CDR2 YYREEE (reference sequence).

The sequence came from a human donor with classical Hodgkin lymphoma. The material sequenced was peripheral blood mononuclear cells (PBMCs), taken before the fourth cycle of nivolumab. The chain employs TRBV5-4 and TRBJ1-1; D is undetermined. Here the CDR3 reads CASSLLAQKNTEAFF. The CDR3 region has the DNA TGTGCCAGCAGCTTGCTAGCACAGAAGAACACTGAAGCTTTCTTT.